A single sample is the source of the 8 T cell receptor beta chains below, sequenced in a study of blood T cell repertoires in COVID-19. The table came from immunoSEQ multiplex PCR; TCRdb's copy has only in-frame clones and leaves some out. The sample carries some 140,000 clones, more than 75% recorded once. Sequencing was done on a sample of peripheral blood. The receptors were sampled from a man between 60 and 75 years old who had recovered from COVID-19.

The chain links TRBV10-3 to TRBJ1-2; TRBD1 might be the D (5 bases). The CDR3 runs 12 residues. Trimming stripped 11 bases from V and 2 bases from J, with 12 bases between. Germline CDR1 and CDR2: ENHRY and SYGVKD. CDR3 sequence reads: CAVLQENYGYTF. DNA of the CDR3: TGTGCCGTCTTACAGGAGAACTATGGCTACACCTTC.

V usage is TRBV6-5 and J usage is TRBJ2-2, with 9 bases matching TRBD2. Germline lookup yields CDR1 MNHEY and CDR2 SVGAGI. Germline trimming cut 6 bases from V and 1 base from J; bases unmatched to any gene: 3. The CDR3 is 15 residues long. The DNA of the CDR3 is TGTGCCAGCAGGCGACTAGCGGAGAACACCGGGGAGCTGTTTTTT. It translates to CASRRLAENTGELFF.

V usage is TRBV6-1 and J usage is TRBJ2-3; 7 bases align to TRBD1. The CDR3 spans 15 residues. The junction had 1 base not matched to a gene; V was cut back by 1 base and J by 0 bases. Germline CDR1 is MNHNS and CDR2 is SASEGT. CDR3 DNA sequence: TGTGCCAGCAGTGAAGACAGGGGCAGCACAGATACGCAGTATTTT. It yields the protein CASSEDRGSTDTQYF.

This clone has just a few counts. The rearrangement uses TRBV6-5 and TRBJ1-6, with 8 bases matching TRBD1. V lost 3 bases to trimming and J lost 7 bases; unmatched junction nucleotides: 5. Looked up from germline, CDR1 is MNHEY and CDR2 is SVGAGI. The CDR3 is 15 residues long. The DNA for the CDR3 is TGTGCCAGCAGTTATACGACAGGGGAGAATTCACCCCTCCACTTT. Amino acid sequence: CASSYTTGENSPLHF.

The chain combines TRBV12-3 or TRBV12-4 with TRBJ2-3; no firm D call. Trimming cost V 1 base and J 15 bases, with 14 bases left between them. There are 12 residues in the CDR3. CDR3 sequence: CASSLELPGKYF. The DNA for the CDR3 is TGTGCCAGCAGTTTAGAACTCCCAGGCAAATATTTT.

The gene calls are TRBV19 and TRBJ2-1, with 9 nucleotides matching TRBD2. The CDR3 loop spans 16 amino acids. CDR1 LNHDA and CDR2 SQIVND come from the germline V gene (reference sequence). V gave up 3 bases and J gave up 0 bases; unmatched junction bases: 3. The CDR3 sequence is CASSIQAGGSYNEQFF. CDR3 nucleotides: TGTGCCAGTAGTATTCAAGCGGGGGGCTCCTACAATGAGCAGTTCTTC.

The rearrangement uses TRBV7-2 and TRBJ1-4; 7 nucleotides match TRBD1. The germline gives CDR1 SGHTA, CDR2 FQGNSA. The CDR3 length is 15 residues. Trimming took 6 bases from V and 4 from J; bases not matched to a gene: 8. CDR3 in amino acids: CASSREQGINEKLFF. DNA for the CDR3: TGTGCCAGCAGTCGGGAACAGGGGATTAATGAAAAACTGTTTTTT.

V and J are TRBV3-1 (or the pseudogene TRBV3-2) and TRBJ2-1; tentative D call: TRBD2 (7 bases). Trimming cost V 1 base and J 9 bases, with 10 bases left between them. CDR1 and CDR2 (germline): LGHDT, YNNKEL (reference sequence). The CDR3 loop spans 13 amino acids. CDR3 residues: CASSQAGGFEQFF. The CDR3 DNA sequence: TGTGCCAGCAGCCAAGCGGGGGGCTTTGAGCAGTTCTTC.